This is a list of T cell receptor beta chains from one sample in a study of blood T cell repertoires in COVID-19. Sequencing was performed with immunoSEQ multiplex PCR; in TCRdb, only in-frame clones are kept and a portion is missing. The sample shows approximately 200,000 clones, roughly nine tenths of them seen only once. Sample: PBMCs or T cells enriched from blood (not recorded which). These receptors were taken from a woman in her 30s who had recovered from COVID-19. Each CDR3 is given with its conserved first and last residue. Fields, in order: J gene, D gene, clone size, V gene, CDR3 protein, CDR3 DNA. The D gene is left open where the match is weak. Rows give clone size only sometimes, using once, few, many, or a class for an expanded clone.

J: TRBJ2-3; D: -; size: -; V: TRBV1; CDR3: CTSSQEYYRITADTQYF; DNA: TGCACCAGCAGCCAAGAGTATTACAGGATTACGGCAGATACGCAGTATTTT
J: TRBJ2-7; D: -; size: -; V: TRBV5-1; CDR3: CASSLEARTYEQYF; DNA: TGCGCCAGCAGCTTGGAAGCACGTACCTACGAGCAGTACTTC
J: TRBJ1-1; D: TRBD1; size: -; V: TRBV27; CDR3: CATPGQGANTEAFF; DNA: TGTGCCACCCCGGGACAGGGGGCGAACACTGAAGCTTTCTTT
J: TRBJ2-5; D: TRBD2; size: -; V: TRBV11-2; CDR3: CASSLGGSSGRETQYF; DNA: TGTGCCAGCAGCTTAGGCGGGTCTAGCGGGAGGGAGACCCAGTACTTC
J: TRBJ1-2; D: -; size: once; V: TRBV19; CDR3: CASSIAPGNGYTF; DNA: TGTGCCAGTAGTATAGCTCCAGGGAATGGCTACACCTTC
J: TRBJ1-2; D: -; size: -; V: TRBV29-1; CDR3: CSVGSRAGANYGYTF; DNA: TGCAGCGTTGGAAGTCGGGCGGGAGCTAACTATGGCTACACCTTC
J: TRBJ1-3; D: -; size: many; V: TRBV24-1; CDR3: CATSDLRGGNTIYF; DNA: TGTGCCACCAGTGATTTGAGGGGTGGAAACACCATATATTTT
J: TRBJ1-2; D: -; size: -; V: TRBV24-1; CDR3: CATSDLSGYTF; DNA: TGTGCCACCAGTGATCTGAGTGGCTACACCTTC
J: TRBJ1-1; D: -; size: once; V: TRBV5-4; CDR3: CASSQTLDGAEAFF; DNA: TGTGCCAGCAGCCAAACCCTGGACGGGGCTGAAGCTTTCTTT
J: TRBJ1-5; D: TRBD1; size: -; V: TRBV19; CDR3: CASRQTGGINQPQHF; DNA: TGTGCCAGTAGACAAACAGGGGGCATTAATCAGCCCCAGCATTTT
J: TRBJ2-5; D: -; size: -; V: TRBV7-9; CDR3: CASSPRLEGQEETQYF; DNA: TGTGCCAGCAGCCCCAGACTAGAGGGGCAGGAAGAGACCCAGTACTTC
J: TRBJ2-4; D: -; size: -; V: TRBV19; CDR3: CASSIDVWFRGSQNIQYF; DNA: TGTGCCAGTAGTATAGATGTTTGGTTTCGGGGGAGCCAAAACATTCAGTACTTC
J: TRBJ2-3; D: -; size: -; V: TRBV24-1; CDR3: CATSVSGSTDTQYF; DNA: TGTGCCACCAGTGTTAGCGGTAGCACAGATACGCAGTATTTT
J: TRBJ2-1; D: -; size: -; V: TRBV9; CDR3: CASSVTGSSYNEQFF; DNA: TGTGCCAGCAGCGTTACAGGCAGCTCCTACAATGAGCAGTTCTTC
J: TRBJ1-4; D: TRBD1; size: once; V: TRBV11-3; CDR3: CASSLVGTGGEKLFF; DNA: TGTGCCAGCAGCTTAGTAGGGACAGGTGGAGAAAAACTGTTTTTT
J: TRBJ2-2; D: -; size: -; V: TRBV4-1; CDR3: CASSLGIYNTGELFF; DNA: TGCGCCAGCAGCCTCGGGATTTATAACACCGGGGAGCTGTTTTTT
J: TRBJ2-3; D: -; size: -; V: TRBV3-1/TRBV3-2; CDR3: CASSRAGSDTQYF; DNA: TGTGCCAGCAGCAGGGCGGGATCAGATACGCAGTATTTT
J: TRBJ2-3; D: TRBD2; size: once; V: TRBV10-3; CDR3: CAISESFGAGGGTDTQYF; DNA: TGTGCCATCAGTGAGTCCTTCGGAGCGGGAGGCGGCACAGATACGCAGTATTTT
J: TRBJ1-6; D: TRBD1; size: -; V: TRBV6-5; CDR3: CASSRGQPNNSPLHF; DNA: TGTGCCAGCAGCAGGGGACAGCCTAATAATTCACCCCTCCACTTT
J: TRBJ2-7; D: TRBD1; size: -; V: TRBV30; CDR3: CAWTQSGQGTSYEQYF; DNA: TGTGCCTGGACCCAATCGGGACAGGGCACATCCTACGAGCAGTACTTC
J: TRBJ2-1; D: TRBD2; size: -; V: TRBV4-3; CDR3: CASSQDRAGYSSYNEQFF; DNA: TGCGCCAGCAGCCAAGATCGAGCGGGATATAGCTCCTACAATGAGCAGTTCTTC
J: TRBJ2-7; D: TRBD1; size: -; V: TRBV7-7; CDR3: CASSLGTADTYEQYF; DNA: TGTGCCAGCAGCCTCGGGACAGCCGATACCTACGAGCAGTACTTC
J: TRBJ2-7; D: TRBD2; size: few; V: TRBV9; CDR3: CASTEGLAGDSDEQYF; DNA: TGTGCCAGCACGGAGGGACTAGCGGGGGACTCGGACGAGCAGTACTTC
J: TRBJ1-6; D: -; size: -; V: TRBV7-9; CDR3: CASSLAAQGRYNSPLHF; DNA: TGTGCCAGCAGCTTAGCCGCACAGGGTCGCTATAATTCACCCCTCCACTTT
J: TRBJ2-2; D: TRBD2; size: -; V: TRBV5-4; CDR3: CASSREAGTGELFF; DNA: TGTGCCAGCAGCCGAGAAGCGGGAACCGGGGAGCTGTTTTTT
J: TRBJ2-7; D: -; size: -; V: TRBV6-2/TRBV6-3; CDR3: CASSPSRGAIYEQYF; DNA: TGTGCCAGCAGTCCCTCCAGGGGGGCCATTTACGAGCAGTACTTC
J: TRBJ1-1; D: TRBD1; size: -; V: TRBV25-1; CDR3: CASRGQGGVNTEAFF; DNA: TGTGCCAGCAGGGGACAGGGGGGGGTCAACACTGAAGCTTTCTTT
J: TRBJ2-5; D: TRBD1; size: -; V: TRBV5-1; CDR3: CASSTTPGQGTETQYF; DNA: TGCGCCAGCAGCACAACGCCGGGACAGGGGACAGAGACCCAGTACTTC
J: TRBJ2-1; D: -; size: -; V: TRBV6-2/TRBV6-3; CDR3: CASSPYRATLYEQFF; DNA: TGTGCCAGCAGTCCCTACAGGGCCACCCTCTACGAGCAGTTCTTC
J: TRBJ1-5; D: -; size: -; V: TRBV19; CDR3: CASTRRGGSNQPQHF; DNA: TGTGCCAGTACTCGTAGGGGGGGGAGCAATCAGCCCCAGCATTTT
J: TRBJ2-2; D: TRBD2; size: -; V: TRBV14; CDR3: CASSQEGKVAGAGTGELFF; DNA: TGTGCCAGCAGCCAAGAAGGGAAGGTAGCGGGAGCGGGGACCGGGGAGCTGTTTTTT
J: TRBJ1-5; D: -; size: -; V: TRBV21-1; CDR3: CASSKEILGGQPQHF; DNA: TGTGCCAGCAGCAAAGAGATTCTAGGGGGTCAGCCCCAGCATTTT
J: TRBJ2-7; D: TRBD2; size: -; V: TRBV10-3; CDR3: CATGMSGTSGSGEQYF; DNA: TGTGCCACCGGGATGTCTGGGACTAGCGGGAGTGGCGAGCAGTACTTC
J: TRBJ2-3; D: -; size: -; V: TRBV7-2; CDR3: CASSFQQDADTQYF; DNA: TGTGCCAGCAGCTTTCAACAGGACGCAGATACGCAGTATTTT
J: TRBJ1-2; D: TRBD1; size: -; V: TRBV25-1; CDR3: CASSDGTDKGLYTF; DNA: TGTGCCAGCAGTGATGGGACAGATAAGGGGCTCTACACCTTC
J: TRBJ1-2; D: -; size: -; V: TRBV12-3/TRBV12-4; CDR3: CASNRGGYGYTF; DNA: TGTGCCAGCAATAGGGGTGGCTATGGCTACACCTTC
J: TRBJ2-7; D: TRBD2; size: -; V: TRBV27; CDR3: CASSNPGTSGYEQYF; DNA: TGTGCCAGCTCTAACCCCGGGACTAGCGGCTACGAGCAGTACTTC
J: TRBJ1-2; D: -; size: once; V: TRBV19; CDR3: CASSMIGDTNYGYTF; DNA: TGTGCCAGTAGTATGATAGGGGACACTAACTATGGCTACACCTTC
J: TRBJ2-1; D: TRBD2; size: -; V: TRBV29-1; CDR3: CSVLEVAGGEQFF; DNA: TGCAGCGTTCTAGAGGTAGCGGGGGGAGAGCAGTTCTTC
J: TRBJ1-2; D: -; size: once; V: TRBV14; CDR3: CASSRGYGYTF; DNA: TGTGCCAGCAGCCGAGGCTATGGCTACACCTTC
J: TRBJ1-1; D: -; size: -; V: TRBV29-1; CDR3: CSVSPVNTEAFF; DNA: TGCAGCGTTTCTCCAGTGAACACTGAAGCTTTCTTT
J: TRBJ2-1; D: TRBD2; size: -; V: TRBV6-5; CDR3: CASSYSNSGGNEQFF; DNA: TGTGCCAGCAGTTACTCGAATAGCGGGGGCAATGAGCAGTTCTTC
J: TRBJ2-1; D: -; size: once; V: TRBV7-9; CDR3: CASSAQTESSYNEQFF; DNA: TGTGCCAGCAGCGCACAGACAGAGAGCTCCTACAATGAGCAGTTCTTC
J: TRBJ2-2; D: -; size: -; V: TRBV24-1; CDR3: CATSVAGNTGELFF; DNA: TGTGCCACCAGTGTGGCAGGGAACACCGGGGAGCTGTTTTTT
J: TRBJ1-1; D: -; size: once; V: TRBV30; CDR3: CAWSPTVGAFF; DNA: TGTGCCTGGAGTCCGACAGTGGGAGCTTTCTTT
J: TRBJ2-7; D: TRBD2; size: -; V: TRBV25-1; CDR3: CASSEDGGGDEQYF; DNA: TGTGCCAGCAGTGAAGATGGCGGGGGGGACGAGCAGTACTTC
J: TRBJ2-1; D: -; size: -; V: TRBV4-2; CDR3: CASSQDQEGPDEQFF; DNA: TGTGCCAGCAGCCAAGACCAGGAGGGCCCAGATGAGCAGTTCTTC
J: TRBJ1-5; D: -; size: -; V: TRBV2; CDR3: CASTFNRVLGQPQHF; DNA: TGTGCCAGCACCTTCAACAGGGTATTGGGTCAGCCCCAGCATTTT
J: TRBJ2-7; D: TRBD2; size: -; V: TRBV4-3; CDR3: CASSQGGGAYEQYF; DNA: TGCGCCAGCAGCCAAGGCGGGGGAGCCTACGAGCAGTACTTC
J: TRBJ2-1; D: TRBD2; size: -; V: TRBV6-4; CDR3: CASSGIAGGYNEQFF; DNA: TGTGCCAGCAGTGGAATAGCGGGGGGCTACAATGAGCAGTTCTTC
J: TRBJ2-1; D: -; size: -; V: TRBV9; CDR3: CASSVAAAYNEQFF; DNA: TGTGCCAGCAGCGTAGCGGCGGCCTACAATGAGCAGTTCTTC
J: TRBJ1-4; D: -; size: -; V: TRBV3-1/TRBV3-2; CDR3: CASSHIDSANEKLFF; DNA: TGTGCCAGCAGCCATATCGACAGTGCGAATGAAAAACTGTTTTTT
J: TRBJ1-1; D: -; size: -; V: TRBV12-3/TRBV12-4; CDR3: CAAGAIAEAFF; DNA: TGTGCAGCGGGGGCCATAGCTGAAGCTTTCTTT
J: TRBJ1-1; D: -; size: once; V: TRBV6-5; CDR3: CASSLEGGANTEAFF; DNA: TGTGCCAGCAGTTTGGAGGGAGGGGCGAACACTGAAGCTTTCTTT
J: TRBJ2-3; D: TRBD1; size: -; V: TRBV24-1; CDR3: CATSLQGHTQYF; DNA: TGTGCCACCAGCCTACAGGGGCATACGCAGTATTTT